A selection of T cell receptor beta chains follows, all from one sample in a study of blood T cell repertoires in COVID-19. Repertoires were generated with immunoSEQ multiplex PCR, while TCRdb's copy carries only in-frame clones and drops some. This sample has tens of thousands of clones; roughly 85% occur once, and the top ten carry around 39%. Sample: peripheral blood. The receptors shown here come from an elderly man with acute or convalescent COVID-19. Each CDR3 is given with its conserved first and last residue. D genes are given only for firm matches. Size is omitted from some rows. Given values are once, few, many or a class for expanded clones.

cdr3_nt	cdr3_aa	j_call	clone_size	v_call	d_call
TGCAGCGGAAGGACTAGCGCGAACACCGGGGAGCTGTTTTTT	CSGRTSANTGELFF	TRBJ2-2	NA	TRBV29-1	TRBD2
TGTGCCAGCTCACCAGGGACAGGACCTAATGAAAAACTGTTTTTT	CASSPGTGPNEKLFF	TRBJ1-4	NA	TRBV18	TRBD1
TGTGCCAGTAAAGGGCAGGGGGTGAACACTGAAGCTTTCTTT	CASKGQGVNTEAFF	TRBJ1-1	NA	TRBV19	TRBD1
TGTGCCAGCAGCGTTGTACCGCCGCAACCAGGGGCATTTAATGAAAAACTGTTTTTT	CASSVVPPQPGAFNEKLFF	TRBJ1-4	once	TRBV5-4	NA
TGTGCCAGCAGGGGGGACAGGGTTGGTGAGCAGTACTTC	CASRGDRVGEQYF	TRBJ2-7	NA	TRBV6-5	TRBD1
TGTGCCACCAGCAGCCGGGACAGGGGGCTGGCAGATACGCAGTATTTT	CATSSRDRGLADTQYF	TRBJ2-3	NA	TRBV15	TRBD1
TGTGCCAGCAGCCCGGAGACTTTGGGGCCCGGGGAGCTGTTTTTT	CASSPETLGPGELFF	TRBJ2-2	NA	TRBV9	NA
TGTGCCTGGACGGACAACCACAAAATCCCCCTCCACTTT	CAWTDNHKIPLHF	TRBJ1-6	NA	TRBV30	NA
TGTGCCAGCAGGACAGGCCGGGATGGCTACACCTTC	CASRTGRDGYTF	TRBJ1-2	NA	TRBV5-8	NA
TGCAGTGCTAGTAAGGGACAGGGGAGGAGTTCGGGGGCCAACGTCCTGACTTTC	CSASKGQGRSSGANVLTF	TRBJ2-6	NA	TRBV20-1	TRBD1
TGTGCCAGCAGTGAAGCGCTTCAGTCCGGGAATGTCTATGGCTACACCTTC	CASSEALQSGNVYGYTF	TRBJ1-2	NA	TRBV6-1	NA
TGTGCCAGCAGCTTAACTAGCACGGAGCAGTACTTC	CASSLTSTEQYF	TRBJ2-7	NA	TRBV7-2	NA
TGTGCCAGCATCCGGTCCGGGACAGAGATAGGAAACACCATATATTTT	CASIRSGTEIGNTIYF	TRBJ1-3	NA	TRBV6-6	TRBD1
TGTGCCAGCAGCCCAGCCGGGAGGGGCGCATACGAGCAGTACTTC	CASSPAGRGAYEQYF	TRBJ2-7	NA	TRBV11-3	TRBD2
TGCAGCGTTGGGGGGCAGGGGGCTGGCACTGAAGCTTTCTTT	CSVGGQGAGTEAFF	TRBJ1-1	NA	TRBV29-1	TRBD1
TGTGCCAGCATCAATCGGCCCCCGGGGGCCTACGAGCAGTACTTC	CASINRPPGAYEQYF	TRBJ2-7	NA	TRBV28	NA
TGTGCCAGCAGTTACCCGCGGCGCCCACCCCTCCACTTT	CASSYPRRPPLHF	TRBJ1-6	NA	TRBV6-2/TRBV6-3	NA
TGTGCCAGCAGCATACGACAGGGTGGCACAGATACGCAGTATTTT	CASSIRQGGTDTQYF	TRBJ2-3	NA	TRBV9	TRBD1
TGTGCCAGCTCTCCCGCAGCGGGCACTGAAGCTTTCTTT	CASSPAAGTEAFF	TRBJ1-1	NA	TRBV18	NA
TGTGCCACCCATGGGACTCCGAGGGCCTTC	CATHGTPRAF	TRBJ1-2	NA	TRBV28	NA
TGTGCCAGCAGTGAACAGCCTCTAGCGGGACCCTACAATGAGCAGTTCTTC	CASSEQPLAGPYNEQFF	TRBJ2-1	NA	TRBV6-1	TRBD2
TGTGCCAGCAGTTACTCAGGGACAGGTACTGGTCTGCCCCAGCATTTT	CASSYSGTGTGLPQHF	TRBJ1-5	NA	TRBV6-5	TRBD1
TGTGCCAGTAGTAGGACTAGCGGTCAAGAGACCCAGTACTTC	CASSRTSGQETQYF	TRBJ2-5	NA	TRBV19	TRBD2
TGTGCCAGCAGTGCCGGGGATACGCAGTATTTT	CASSAGDTQYF	TRBJ2-3	NA	TRBV2	NA
TGTGCCTGGAGTGACCCAATAGCGGGAGGTATAGATACGCAGTATTTT	CAWSDPIAGGIDTQYF	TRBJ2-3	NA	TRBV30	TRBD2
TGTGCCAGCAGTTTGGGACAGGGGATGCTGAACGAAGAGACCCAGTACTTC	CASSLGQGMLNEETQYF	TRBJ2-5	NA	TRBV28	TRBD1
TGTGCCAGCCGTCTCCGGCAGGGATCTGGAAACACCATATATTTT	CASRLRQGSGNTIYF	TRBJ1-3	NA	TRBV18	NA
TGTGCCAGCAGTGGCGCGGGCAATGAGCAGTTCTTC	CASSGAGNEQFF	TRBJ2-1	NA	TRBV7-3	NA
TGCGCCAGCAGCCAAGCCTCCCGCCGCGGTAATGAGCAGTTCTTC	CASSQASRRGNEQFF	TRBJ2-1	NA	TRBV4-3	NA
TGCGCCAGCAGCCCCAGGGGGAGCAATCAGCCCCAGCATTTT	CASSPRGSNQPQHF	TRBJ1-5	NA	TRBV4-1	TRBD1
TGTGCCAGCAGCCCTGGACTAGCGGGATACACCGGGGAGCTGTTTTTT	CASSPGLAGYTGELFF	TRBJ2-2	NA	TRBV11-3	TRBD2
TGCAGTGCTAGTACAGGGTTTCATGGCTACACCTTC	CSASTGFHGYTF	TRBJ1-2	NA	TRBV20-1	NA
TGTGCCACCAGAGGACAGGGGGGACTCAATGAGCAGTTCTTC	CATRGQGGLNEQFF	TRBJ2-1	NA	TRBV24-1	TRBD1
TGCGCCAGTGCTCGGACTTCCTCTGGGGCCAACGTCCTGACTTTC	CASARTSSGANVLTF	TRBJ2-6	NA	TRBV5-1	NA
TGTGCCAGCTCACCACCCAGGAACACTGAAGCTTTCTTT	CASSPPRNTEAFF	TRBJ1-1	NA	TRBV18	NA
TGTGCCAGCAGCCAAGGGACAGGCTCTGGAAACACCATATATTTT	CASSQGTGSGNTIYF	TRBJ1-3	NA	TRBV3-1/TRBV3-2	TRBD1
TGTGCCAGCAGACAGACAGGGACAGGAAACACCATATATTTT	CASRQTGTGNTIYF	TRBJ1-3	NA	TRBV6-5	TRBD1
TGCGCCAGCAGCCAGGGCAGCACCCTCGAGCAGTACTTC	CASSQGSTLEQYF	TRBJ2-7	NA	TRBV5-1	NA
TGTGCCAGCAGTGCCCATGGGGCTAGCGGTCAGTTCTTC	CASSAHGASGQFF	TRBJ2-1	NA	TRBV6-2/TRBV6-3	TRBD2
TGTGCCAGCAGCGGTAGCGGCAGCTCCTACAATGAGCAGTTCTTC	CASSGSGSSYNEQFF	TRBJ2-1	NA	TRBV5-4	NA
TGTGCCAGCAGGGCACTAGCGGGCCCTACAGATACGCAGTATTTT	CASRALAGPTDTQYF	TRBJ2-3	NA	TRBV2	TRBD2
TGTGCCAGCTCACCACTAGGAGCGGGAGGGCGGTACGAGCAGTACTTC	CASSPLGAGGRYEQYF	TRBJ2-7	NA	TRBV18	TRBD2
TGTGCCAGCAGTCCCCCCGGGACAGACCTCACAGATACGCAGTATTTT	CASSPPGTDLTDTQYF	TRBJ2-3	NA	TRBV2	TRBD1
TGTGCCAGTAGCTCCCAAGGGATACCAGGGCTAAGCACAGATACGCAGTATTTT	CASSSQGIPGLSTDTQYF	TRBJ2-3	NA	TRBV19	NA
TGCAGTGCTAGTGCGGGAGGTATGCTTGAGCAGTACTTC	CSASAGGMLEQYF	TRBJ2-7	NA	TRBV20-1	TRBD2
TGTGCCACCAGCAGACAGGGGGGCACTGAAGCTTTCTTT	CATSRQGGTEAFF	TRBJ1-1	NA	TRBV15	TRBD1
TGTGCCTGGAGTGTACATCAGAACACTGAAGCTTTCTTT	CAWSVHQNTEAFF	TRBJ1-1	NA	TRBV30	NA
TGCGCCAGCAGCCAAGGCGGGCTAGCGGGAGGGCTAGATACGCAGTATTTT	CASSQGGLAGGLDTQYF	TRBJ2-3	few	TRBV4-1	TRBD2
TGTGCCAGCAGCTTGGGACAGCCTCATTCACCCCTCCACTTT	CASSLGQPHSPLHF	TRBJ1-6	NA	TRBV5-4	NA
TGTGCCAGCAGCCGCGGGAGCGCGGATACGCAGTATTTT	CASSRGSADTQYF	TRBJ2-3	NA	TRBV7-3	TRBD2
TGCGCCAGCAGCCAAGATTCGGCACAGGGAGGCTACACCTTC	CASSQDSAQGGYTF	TRBJ1-2	NA	TRBV4-1	NA
TGTGCCAGCAGCTTAGAGAAGCGGGCCCTGTACTTC	CASSLEKRALYF	TRBJ2-7	NA	TRBV7-8	NA
TGTGCCAGCTCACGTTCGTCAACGGATCAGCCCCAGCATTTT	CASSRSSTDQPQHF	TRBJ1-5	few	TRBV18	NA
TGTGCCATCAGTGAGCCCGACAGGGCGACGAACACCGGGGAGCTGTTTTTT	CAISEPDRATNTGELFF	TRBJ2-2	NA	TRBV10-3	TRBD1
TGTGCCAGCAGCTTGAGGGCGGGAGGGCCTCTATCCTACAATGAGCAGTTCTTC	CASSLRAGGPLSYNEQFF	TRBJ2-1	NA	TRBV5-6	TRBD2